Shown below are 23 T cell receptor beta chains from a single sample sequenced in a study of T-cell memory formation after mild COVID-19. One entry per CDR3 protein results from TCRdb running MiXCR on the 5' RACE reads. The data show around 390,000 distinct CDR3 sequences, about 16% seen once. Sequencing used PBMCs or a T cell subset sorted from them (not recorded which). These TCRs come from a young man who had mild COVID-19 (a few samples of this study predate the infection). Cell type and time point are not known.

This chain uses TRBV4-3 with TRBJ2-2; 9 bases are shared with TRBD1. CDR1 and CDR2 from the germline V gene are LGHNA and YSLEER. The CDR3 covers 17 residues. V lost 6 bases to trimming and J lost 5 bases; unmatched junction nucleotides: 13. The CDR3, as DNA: TGCGCCAGCAGTCCCACGTCGACAGGGGGGTGGACCGGGGAGCTGTTTTTT. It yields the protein CASSPTSTGGWTGELFF.

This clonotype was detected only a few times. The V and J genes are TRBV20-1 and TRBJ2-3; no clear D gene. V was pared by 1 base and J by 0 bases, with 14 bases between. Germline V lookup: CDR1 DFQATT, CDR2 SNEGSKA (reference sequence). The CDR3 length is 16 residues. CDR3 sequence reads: CSARVGGGSSTDTQYF. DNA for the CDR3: TGCAGTGCTAGAGTAGGTGGCGGTTCTAGCACAGATACGCAGTATTTT.

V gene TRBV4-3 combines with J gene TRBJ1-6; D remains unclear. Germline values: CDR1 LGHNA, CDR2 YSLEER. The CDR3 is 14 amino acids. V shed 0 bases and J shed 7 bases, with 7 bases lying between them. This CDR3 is CASSQEYSNSPLHF. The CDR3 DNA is TGCGCCAGCAGCCAAGAGTACAGCAATTCACCCCTCCACTTT.

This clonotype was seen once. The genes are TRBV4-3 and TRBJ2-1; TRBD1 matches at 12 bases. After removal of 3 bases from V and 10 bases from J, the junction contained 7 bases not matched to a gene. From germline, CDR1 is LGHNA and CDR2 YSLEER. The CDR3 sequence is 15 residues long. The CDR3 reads CASSQAGTGGREQFF. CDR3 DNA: TGCGCCAGCAGCCAGGCCGGGACAGGGGGCCGCGAGCAGTTCTTC.

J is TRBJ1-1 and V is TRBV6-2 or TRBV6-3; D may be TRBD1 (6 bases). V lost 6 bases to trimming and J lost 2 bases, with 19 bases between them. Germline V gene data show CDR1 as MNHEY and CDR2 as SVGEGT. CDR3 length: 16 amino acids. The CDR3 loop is CASRFLGGRSNTEAFF. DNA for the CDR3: TGTGCCAGCAGGTTTCTAGGGGGTCGGTCCAACACTGAAGCTTTCTTT.

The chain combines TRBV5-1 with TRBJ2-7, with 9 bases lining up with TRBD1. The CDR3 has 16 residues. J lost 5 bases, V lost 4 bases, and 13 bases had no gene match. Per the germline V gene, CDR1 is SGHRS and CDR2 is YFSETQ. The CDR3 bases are TGCGCCAGCAGCCTGGGTACTCGGACAGGGGCGGACGAGCAGTACTTC. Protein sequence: CASSLGTRTGADEQYF.

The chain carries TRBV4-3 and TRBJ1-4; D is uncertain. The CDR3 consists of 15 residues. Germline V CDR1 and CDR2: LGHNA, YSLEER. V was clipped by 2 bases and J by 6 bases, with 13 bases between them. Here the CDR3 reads CASSQSEGVHEKLFF. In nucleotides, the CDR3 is TGCGCCAGCAGCCAAAGCGAGGGCGTTCATGAAAAACTGTTTTTT.

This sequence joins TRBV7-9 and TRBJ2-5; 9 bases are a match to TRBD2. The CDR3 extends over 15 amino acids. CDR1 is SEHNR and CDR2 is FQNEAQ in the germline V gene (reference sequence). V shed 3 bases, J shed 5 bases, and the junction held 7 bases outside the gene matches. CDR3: CASSLSGGTRETQYF. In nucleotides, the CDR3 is TGTGCCAGCAGCTTGAGCGGGGGGACGAGGGAGACCCAGTACTTC. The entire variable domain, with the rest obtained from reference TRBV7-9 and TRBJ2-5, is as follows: DTGVSQNPRHKITKRGQNVTFRCDPISEHNRLYWYRQTLGQGPEFLTYFQNEAQLEKSRLLSDRFSAERPKGSFSTLEIQRTEQGDSAMYLCASSLSGGTRETQYFGPGTRLLVL.

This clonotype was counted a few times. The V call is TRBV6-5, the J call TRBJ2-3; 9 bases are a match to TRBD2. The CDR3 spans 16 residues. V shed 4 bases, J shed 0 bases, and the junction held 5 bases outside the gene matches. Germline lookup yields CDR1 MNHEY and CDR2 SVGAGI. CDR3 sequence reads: CASSSHSGGSTDTQYF. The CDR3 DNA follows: TGTGCCAGCAGTTCCCATAGCGGGGGAAGCACAGATACGCAGTATTTT.

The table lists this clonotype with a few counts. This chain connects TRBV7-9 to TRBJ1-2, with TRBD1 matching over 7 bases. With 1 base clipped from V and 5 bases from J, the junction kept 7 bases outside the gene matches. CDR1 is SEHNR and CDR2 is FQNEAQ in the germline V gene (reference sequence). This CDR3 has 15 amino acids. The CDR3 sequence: CASSLGQGVGYGYTF. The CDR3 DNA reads TGTGCCAGCAGCTTAGGACAGGGTGTAGGTTATGGCTACACCTTC.

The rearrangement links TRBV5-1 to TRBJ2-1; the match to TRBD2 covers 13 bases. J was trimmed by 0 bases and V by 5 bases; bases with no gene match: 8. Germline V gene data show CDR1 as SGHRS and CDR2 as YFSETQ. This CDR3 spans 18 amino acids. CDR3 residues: CASSSGTSGKSSYNEQFF. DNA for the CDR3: TGCGCCAGCAGTTCCGGGACTAGCGGGAAGAGCTCCTACAATGAGCAGTTCTTC. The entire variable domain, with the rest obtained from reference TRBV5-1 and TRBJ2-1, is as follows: KAGVTQTPRYLIKTRGQQVTLSCSPISGHRSVSWYQQTPGQGLQFLFEYFSETQRNKGNFPGRFSGRQFSNSRSEMNVSTLELGDSALYLCASSSGTSGKSSYNEQFFGPGTRLTVL.

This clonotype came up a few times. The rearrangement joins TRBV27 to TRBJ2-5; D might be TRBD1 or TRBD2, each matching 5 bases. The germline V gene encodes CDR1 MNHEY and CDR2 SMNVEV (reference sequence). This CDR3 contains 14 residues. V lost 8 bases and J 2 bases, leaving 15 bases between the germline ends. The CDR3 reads CASSNWGKQETQYF. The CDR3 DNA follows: TGTGCCAGCTCCAATTGGGGGAAACAAGAGACCCAGTACTTC.

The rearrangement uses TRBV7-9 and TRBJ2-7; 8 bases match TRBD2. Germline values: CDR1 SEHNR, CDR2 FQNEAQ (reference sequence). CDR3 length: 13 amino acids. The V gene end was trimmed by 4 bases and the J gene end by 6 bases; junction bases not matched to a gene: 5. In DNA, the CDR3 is TGTGCCAGCAGCTACGGGACTAGAGGCGAGCAGTACTTC. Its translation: CASSYGTRGEQYF.

CDR3 DNA sequence: TGCGCCAGCAGCAGAACAGCGGATACGCAGTATTTT. Its translation: CASSRTADTQYF. The chain couples TRBV4-3 to TRBJ2-3; D gene uncertain. Germline values: CDR1 LGHNA, CDR2 YSLEER. V was clipped by 5 bases and J by 6 bases, with 9 bases between them. CDR3 length: 12 amino acids.

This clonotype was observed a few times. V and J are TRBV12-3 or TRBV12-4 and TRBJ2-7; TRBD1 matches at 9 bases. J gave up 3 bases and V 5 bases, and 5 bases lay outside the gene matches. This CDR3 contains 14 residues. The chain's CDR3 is CASSKQGAIYEQYF. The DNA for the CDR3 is TGTGCCAGCAGTAAACAGGGGGCAATCTACGAGCAGTACTTC.

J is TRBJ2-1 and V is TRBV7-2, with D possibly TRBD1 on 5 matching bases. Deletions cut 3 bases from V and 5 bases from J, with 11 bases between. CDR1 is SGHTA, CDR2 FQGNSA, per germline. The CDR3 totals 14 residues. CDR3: CASSLLDRHNEQFF. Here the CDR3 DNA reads TGTGCCAGCAGCTTGCTTGACAGACACAATGAGCAGTTCTTC.

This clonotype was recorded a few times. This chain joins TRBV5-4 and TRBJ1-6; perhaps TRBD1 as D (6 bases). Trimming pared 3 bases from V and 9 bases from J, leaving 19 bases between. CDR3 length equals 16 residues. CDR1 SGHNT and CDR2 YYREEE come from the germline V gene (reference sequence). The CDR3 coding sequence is TGTGCCAGCAGCTCCGACGAAGACACAGGGTTTTCACCCCTCCACTTT. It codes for CASSSDEDTGFSPLHF.

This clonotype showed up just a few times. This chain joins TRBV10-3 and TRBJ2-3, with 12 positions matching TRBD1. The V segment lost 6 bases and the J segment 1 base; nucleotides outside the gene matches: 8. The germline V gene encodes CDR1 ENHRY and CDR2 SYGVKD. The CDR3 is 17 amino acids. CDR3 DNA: TGTGCCATCAGAACGGGACAGGGGGCGCATGGCACAGATACGCAGTATTTT. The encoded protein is CAIRTGQGAHGTDTQYF.

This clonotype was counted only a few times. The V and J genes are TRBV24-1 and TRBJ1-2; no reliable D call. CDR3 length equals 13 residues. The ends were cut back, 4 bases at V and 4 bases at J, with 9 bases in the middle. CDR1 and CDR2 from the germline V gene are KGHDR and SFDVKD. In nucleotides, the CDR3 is TGTGCCACCAGTGAAGGAGACATCTATGGCTACACCTTC. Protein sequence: CATSEGDIYGYTF.

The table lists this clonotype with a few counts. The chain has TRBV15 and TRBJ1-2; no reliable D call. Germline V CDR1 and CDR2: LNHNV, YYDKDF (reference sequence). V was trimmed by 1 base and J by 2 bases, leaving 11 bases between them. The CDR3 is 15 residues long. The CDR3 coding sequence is TGTGCCACCAGCAGAGGTCGGGGAGGGAACTATGGCTACACCTTC. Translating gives CATSRGRGGNYGYTF.

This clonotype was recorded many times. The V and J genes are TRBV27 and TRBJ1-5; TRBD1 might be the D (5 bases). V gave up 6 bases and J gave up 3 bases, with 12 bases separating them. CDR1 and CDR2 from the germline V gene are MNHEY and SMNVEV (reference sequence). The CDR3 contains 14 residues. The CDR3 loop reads CASRPAGLNQPQHF. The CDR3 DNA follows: TGTGCCAGCAGGCCCGCGGGGCTCAATCAGCCCCAGCATTTT.

The CDR3 DNA reads as TGTGCCAGCAGCTGGGGAGGATCCGAGCAGTACGTC. This gives the protein CASSWGGSEQYV. The J gene is TRBJ2-7, the V gene TRBV3-1, with D perhaps matching TRBD2 (6 bases). The CDR3 is made up of 12 amino acids. The ends were cut back, 5 bases at V and 6 bases at J, with 11 bases in the middle. Per the germline V gene, CDR1 is LGHDT and CDR2 is YNNKEL (reference sequence).

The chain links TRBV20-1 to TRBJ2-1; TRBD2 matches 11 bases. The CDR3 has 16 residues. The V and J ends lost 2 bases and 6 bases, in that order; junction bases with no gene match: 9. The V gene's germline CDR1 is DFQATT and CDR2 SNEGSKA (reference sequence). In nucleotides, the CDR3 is TGCAGTGCTAGACTAGCGGGGGGAGCAGTAATCAATGAGCAGTTCTTC. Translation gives CSARLAGGAVINEQFF.